This T cell receptor beta chain was recovered during a study of control samples from healthy donors and cancer patients. There are 15 residues in the CDR3. The germline V gene encodes CDR1 MDHEN and CDR2 SYDVKM. V was trimmed by 7 bases and J by 4 bases, leaving 17 bases between them. TCRdb's table, derived via immunoSEQ multiplex PCR, lists solely in-frame clones and lacks some. In the table there are roughly 180,000 clones, around 94% of which are singletons. The sample holds one count of this clone. The sample comprised blood. V gene TRBV28 combines with J gene TRBJ1-5, with D uncertain. The source of this sequence is a woman under 30 in good health. The CDR3 nucleotides are TGTGCCAGCACCTTAGGATTGTTGGAGAATCAGCCCCAGCATTTT. It yields the protein CASTLGLLENQPQHF.